This is a list of T cell receptor beta chains from one sample in a study of cytomegalovirus exposure and HLA in healthy donors. TCRdb's table, derived via immunoSEQ multiplex PCR, lists solely in-frame clones and lacks some. The sample has roughly 100,000 clones, around 78% seen once. The specimen sequenced was PBMCs. These receptors all come from a male donor in good health and CMV-seronegative. Both conserved end residues are part of each CDR3. D genes are given only for firm matches. The size of a clone is reported for some rows only, either as once, few or many, or as a class for expanded clones.

j_gene | v_gene | abundance | d_gene | CDR3aa | CDR3nt
TRBJ2-1 | TRBV19 | . | . | CASSPPFLANEQFF | TGTGCCAGTAGTCCCCCTTTCCTAGCGAATGAGCAGTTCTTC
TRBJ2-2 | TRBV5-1 | . | TRBD1 | CASSLDRVATGELFF | TGCGCCAGCAGCCTGGACAGGGTAGCCACCGGGGAGCTGTTTTTT
TRBJ1-5 | TRBV9 | . | TRBD1 | CASSDRGNQPQHF | TGTGCCAGTTCGGACAGGGGTAATCAGCCCCAGCATTTT
TRBJ2-3 | TRBV5-4 | few | . | CASSLERRNTQYF | TGTGCCAGCAGCTTGGAAAGGAGGAATACGCAGTATTTT
TRBJ1-1 | TRBV2 | once | . | CASRLQGRAFF | TGTGCCAGCAGGCTTCAGGGTAGGGCTTTCTTT
TRBJ2-5 | TRBV19 | . | . | CASGGRRVGNQYF | TGTGCCAGCGGTGGGCGCAGGGTTGGTAACCAGTACTTC
TRBJ2-1 | TRBV18 | . | TRBD2 | CASSPWLRVGREGYNEQFF | TGTGCCAGCTCACCATGGTTGCGTGTAGGGCGGGAGGGCTACAATGAGCAGTTCTTC
TRBJ1-4 | TRBV28 | few | TRBD1 | CASCSPGTGWEKLFF | TGTGCCAGCTGTTCCCCCGGGACAGGGTGGGAAAAACTGTTTTTT
TRBJ2-7 | TRBV11-3 | . | TRBD2 | CASSRIGRGGQYF | TGTGCCAGCAGCCGAATTGGACGGGGGGGGCAGTACTTC
TRBJ1-5 | TRBV30 | . | . | CAWSRGLSNQPQHF | TGTGCCTGGAGCAGGGGCTTGAGCAATCAGCCCCAGCATTTT
TRBJ2-7 | TRBV7-3 | . | TRBD1 | CSSRSWTGQAYEQYF | TGTTCCAGCAGGTCATGGACAGGACAAGCTTACGAGCAGTACTTC
TRBJ2-1 | TRBV19 | . | TRBD2 | CASSRGLAGNEQFF | TGTGCCAGTAGTAGAGGACTAGCGGGGAATGAGCAGTTCTTC
TRBJ2-5 | TRBV2 | . | . | CASRLMEVGETQYF | TGTGCCAGCAGGCTAATGGAGGTGGGAGAGACCCAGTACTTC
TRBJ2-1 | TRBV4-3 | few | TRBD2 | CASSQRSGEQFF | TGCGCCAGCAGCCAACGTAGCGGGGAGCAGTTCTTC
TRBJ1-2 | TRBV19 | . | TRBD1 | CASRRDAGGYGYTF | TGTGCCAGTAGAAGGGACGCAGGGGGCTATGGCTACACCTTC
TRBJ2-5 | TRBV7-7 | . | . | CASSLGWGEPQETQYF | TGTGCTAGCAGCTTAGGGTGGGGGGAGCCACAAGAGACCCAGTACTTC
TRBJ2-3 | TRBV21-1 | . | . | CASSKDIPGQGATDTQYF | TGTGCCAGCAGCAAAGATATCCCGGGACAGGGGGCCACAGATACGCAGTATTTT
TRBJ2-2 | TRBV30 | few | TRBD2 | CAWSSTSADTGELFF | TGTGCCTGGAGTTCGACTAGCGCGGACACCGGGGAGCTGTTTTTT
TRBJ1-1 | TRBV6-4 | few | TRBD1 | CASREGQENTEAFF | TGTGCCAGCAGAGAAGGACAGGAGAACACTGAAGCTTTCTTT
TRBJ2-7 | TRBV7-9 | . | . | CASCPAGKFYEQYF | TGTGCCAGCTGTCCGGCAGGGAAGTTCTACGAGCAGTACTTC
TRBJ1-1 | TRBV2 | few | . | CASEMNTEAFF | TGTGCCAGCGAGATGAACACTGAAGCTTTCTTT
TRBJ2-7 | TRBV5-1 | . | . | CASKDIPQYEQYF | TGCGCCAGCAAAGACATTCCCCAATACGAGCAGTACTTC
TRBJ2-7 | TRBV7-9 | . | . | CASSPAAPEQYF | TGTGCCAGCAGCCCCGCCGCGCCCGAGCAGTACTTC
TRBJ2-7 | TRBV6-6 | . | TRBD1 | CATCPEGTGGYEQYF | TGTGCCACCTGCCCGGAAGGAACAGGGGGCTACGAGCAGTACTTC
TRBJ1-4 | TRBV7-9 | . | . | CASSKQETANEKLFF | TGTGCCAGCAGCAAACAGGAGACAGCGAATGAAAAACTGTTTTTT
TRBJ2-7 | TRBV30 | once | . | CAWGLGRIYEQYF | TGTGCCTGGGGATTGGGCAGGATCTACGAGCAGTACTTC
TRBJ2-5 | TRBV7-3 | . | TRBD1 | CASSRNGQGSGETQYF | TGTGCCAGCAGCCGAAACGGACAGGGGAGCGGAGAGACCCAGTACTTC
TRBJ2-7 | TRBV30 | . | . | CAWSPRRSYEQYF | TGTGCCTGGAGTCCCCGGCGGAGCTACGAGCAGTACTTC
TRBJ2-7 | TRBV2 | . | . | CFFKQKAAYEQYF | TGTTTTTTCAAGCAGAAGGCGGCATACGAGCAGTACTTC
TRBJ2-1 | TRBV5-1 | . | . | CASSLVGGYSYNEQFF | TGCGCCAGCAGCTTGGTTGGGGGGTACTCCTACAATGAGCAGTTCTTC
TRBJ2-7 | TRBV19 | . | . | CASSIAKRGSSYEQYF | TGTGCCAGTAGTATAGCGAAACGGGGGAGCTCCTACGAGCAGTACTTC
TRBJ2-5 | TRBV5-4 | many | . | CASGRTGETQYF | TGTGCCAGCGGGAGAACGGGAGAGACCCAGTACTTC
TRBJ1-2 | TRBV19 | . | . | CASSRGVAGYTF | TGTGCCAGTAGTAGGGGGGTAGCTGGCTACACCTTC
TRBJ1-5 | TRBV7-2 | . | . | CASSLMDSSNQPQHF | TGTGCCAGCAGCTTAATGGACAGTAGCAATCAGCCCCAGCATTTT
TRBJ2-2 | TRBV2 | . | TRBD2 | CASWAGGGSGTGELFF | TGTGCCAGCTGGGCCGGAGGCGGGAGTGGCACCGGGGAGCTGTTTTTT
TRBJ2-7 | TRBV6-4 | . | . | CASILGKKLGLLTYEQYF | TGTGCCAGCATCCTTGGTAAGAAGTTGGGACTTCTAACCTACGAGCAGTACTTC
TRBJ2-7 | TRBV6-6 | once | TRBD2 | CASSYGTSEYEQYF | TGTGCCAGCAGTTACGGGACTAGCGAGTACGAGCAGTACTTC
TRBJ2-7 | TRBV6-1 | . | TRBD2 | CASEVAGGPGEQYF | TGTGCCAGCGAGGTAGCGGGAGGGCCGGGTGAGCAGTACTTC
TRBJ1-5 | TRBV7-9 | . | . | CSSSLNYQPQHF | TGTTCCAGCAGCCTCAACTATCAGCCCCAGCATTTT
TRBJ1-4 | TRBV9 | . | . | CASSPGWSATNEKLFF | TGTGCCAGCAGCCCGGGGTGGAGCGCAACTAATGAAAAACTGTTTTTT
TRBJ2-2 | TRBV7-2 | . | TRBD1 | CASRQQGRDTGELFF | TGTGCCAGCCGTCAACAGGGGCGGGACACCGGGGAGCTGTTTTTT
TRBJ1-2 | TRBV2 | . | TRBD1 | CASRGDSYGYTF | TGTGCCAGCAGAGGGGACAGCTATGGCTACACCTTC
TRBJ1-1 | TRBV5-1 | few | . | CASSSRMNTEAFF | TGCGCCAGCAGCTCCAGGATGAACACTGAAGCTTTCTTT
TRBJ2-5 | TRBV5-1 | . | TRBD2 | CASSSSILAYQETQYF | TGCGCCAGCAGCTCTAGCATACTAGCGTACCAAGAGACCCAGTACTTC
TRBJ1-1 | TRBV5-1 | . | . | CASSFLSGGAGTEAFF | TGCGCCAGCAGCTTCCTAAGTGGGGGGGCTGGCACTGAAGCTTTCTTT
TRBJ2-2 | TRBV5-1 | . | . | CASSQTGSSRELFF | TGCGCCAGCAGTCAAACAGGGTCCTCCCGGGAGCTGTTTTTT
TRBJ2-7 | TRBV4-3 | few | TRBD2 | CASSQDFLGTSHEQYF | TGCGCCAGCAGCCAAGATTTCTTGGGGACTAGTCACGAGCAGTACTTC
TRBJ1-4 | TRBV4-1 | . | TRBD1 | CASSHGQGIEKLFF | TGCGCCAGCAGCCACGGACAGGGAATTGAAAAACTGTTTTTT
TRBJ1-1 | TRBV7-2 | . | . | CASSLVNSAEAFF | TGTGCCAGCAGCTTAGTCAATTCGGCTGAAGCTTTCTTT
TRBJ2-1 | TRBV7-9 | . | TRBD2 | CASSPQAGGFVEQFF | TGTGCCAGCAGCCCACAAGCGGGAGGTTTCGTTGAGCAGTTCTTC
TRBJ1-2 | TRBV2 | . | TRBD1 | CASSEAANRGRDGYTF | TGTGCCAGCAGTGAAGCGGCCAACAGGGGGCGAGATGGCTACACCTTC
TRBJ2-7 | TRBV11-2 | . | . | CASSLEPGLSGEQYF | TGTGCCAGCAGCTTAGAACCCGGACTCTCCGGCGAGCAGTACTTC
TRBJ1-2 | TRBV7-9 | few | TRBD1 | CASSLGGQFLF | TGTGCCAGCAGCTTAGGGGGACAGTTCCTCTTC
TRBJ2-1 | TRBV18 | . | . | CASSPGGFYNEQFF | TGTGCCAGCTCACCAGGGGGCTTCTACAATGAGCAGTTCTTC
TRBJ1-3 | TRBV5-1 | . | . | CASSLTGFIETGNTIYF | TGCGCCAGCAGCTTAACGGGGTTTATCGAGACTGGAAACACCATATATTTT
TRBJ2-7 | TRBV9 | . | TRBD2 | CASSVGTAGASYEQYF | TGTGCCAGCAGCGTTGGAACAGCGGGAGCCTCCTACGAGCAGTACTTC
TRBJ2-4 | TRBV30 | . | . | CAWSVRGSAKNIQYF | TGTGCCTGGAGTGTACGTGGCAGTGCCAAAAACATTCAGTACTTC
TRBJ1-5 | TRBV27 | few | . | CASQTHSGDYQPQHF | TGTGCCAGCCAGACCCATTCGGGGGATTATCAGCCCCAGCATTTT